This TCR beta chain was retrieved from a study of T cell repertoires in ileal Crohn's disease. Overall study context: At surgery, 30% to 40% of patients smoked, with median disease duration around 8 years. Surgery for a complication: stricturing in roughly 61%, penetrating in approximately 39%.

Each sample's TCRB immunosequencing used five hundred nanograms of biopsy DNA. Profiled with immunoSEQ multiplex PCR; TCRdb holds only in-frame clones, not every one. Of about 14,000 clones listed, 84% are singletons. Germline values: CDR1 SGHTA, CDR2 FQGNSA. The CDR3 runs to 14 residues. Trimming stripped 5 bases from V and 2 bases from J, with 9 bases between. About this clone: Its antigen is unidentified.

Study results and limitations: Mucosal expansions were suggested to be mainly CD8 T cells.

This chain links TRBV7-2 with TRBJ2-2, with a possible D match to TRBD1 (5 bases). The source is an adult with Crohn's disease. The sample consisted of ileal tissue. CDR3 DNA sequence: TGTGCCAGCAGCGGCAGGGTTAACACCGGGGAGCTGTTTTTT. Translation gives CASSGRVNTGELFF.